These T cell receptor beta chains were read from a single sample in a study of PD-L1 blockade in urothelial cancer. Sequencing used immunoSEQ multiplex PCR; TCRdb keeps in-frame clones, though not all of them. The sample comprises 45,000 to 50,000 clones, about 87% of which are singletons, and around 3.9% rests with the top ten. The starting material was PBMCs, obtained around atezolizumab (anti-PD-L1) treatment. These receptors were taken from a man at least 80 years old with urothelial cancer. CDR3s include the opening cysteine and the closing phenylalanine or tryptophan. D genes are given only for firm matches. Clone size is given for some rows only: seen once, a few or many times, or a class if the clone is expanded.

d_gene,abundance,v_gene,j_gene,CDR3aa,CDR3nt
TRBD1,-,TRBV6-6,TRBJ1-1,CASLGQGNTEAFF,TGTGCCAGCTTGGGACAGGGGAACACTGAAGCTTTCTTT
-,-,TRBV5-1,TRBJ1-1,CASSFVGSRDTEAFF,TGCGCCAGCAGCTTTGTCGGGTCCCGGGACACTGAAGCTTTCTTT
-,-,TRBV29-1,TRBJ2-7,CSVSPQWASYEQYF,TGCAGCGTGTCTCCCCAGTGGGCCTCCTACGAGCAGTACTTC
-,-,TRBV7-2,TRBJ1-4,CASSSQGATNEKLFF,TGTGCCAGCAGCTCACAGGGTGCAACTAATGAAAAACTGTTTTTT
TRBD2,-,TRBV7-9,TRBJ2-5,CASSLTSGRGGETQYF,TGTGCCAGCAGCTTAACTAGCGGGAGGGGGGGAGAGACCCAGTACTTC
-,-,TRBV6-1,TRBJ2-5,CASTGDYQETQYF,TGTGCCAGCACCGGGGACTACCAAGAGACCCAGTACTTC
-,-,TRBV14,TRBJ2-2,CASSQFLGELFF,TGTGCCAGCAGCCAATTCCTCGGGGAGCTGTTTTTT
-,-,TRBV9,TRBJ1-3,CASSAKQGGSLNTIYF,TGTGCCAGCAGCGCCAAACAGGGTGGCTCTTTAAACACCATATATTTT
-,-,TRBV27,TRBJ2-7,CASSLSGAGTSYEQYF,TGTGCCAGCAGTTTATCGGGGGCGGGTACTTCCTACGAGCAGTACTTC
TRBD1,once,TRBV5-1,TRBJ2-2,CASSVGPGTGDTGELFF,TGCGCCAGCAGCGTTGGGCCCGGGACAGGGGACACCGGGGAGCTGTTTTTT
-,few,TRBV19,TRBJ2-7,CASSLGHSYEQYF,TGTGCCAGTAGTTTAGGACATAGCTACGAGCAGTACTTC
-,-,TRBV19,TRBJ1-1,CASSPYTGRTEAFF,TGTGCCAGTAGTCCCTACACTGGGAGAACTGAAGCTTTCTTT
-,-,TRBV5-1,TRBJ2-1,CASSRDSSYNEQFF,TGCGCCAGCAGCCGCGACAGCTCCTACAATGAGCAGTTCTTC
TRBD1,-,TRBV7-2,TRBJ2-7,CASSGRSTGGTNYEQYF,TGTGCCAGCAGCGGACGGTCAACAGGGGGCACGAACTACGAGCAGTACTTC
-,-,TRBV10-2,TRBJ2-7,CASSERADSVEQYF,TGCGCCAGCAGTGAGAGAGCCGATTCGGTCGAGCAGTACTTC
TRBD1,once,TRBV19,TRBJ1-5,CASSSLDRAHQPQHF,TGTGCCAGTAGTTCCTTGGACAGGGCTCATCAGCCCCAGCATTTT
-,-,TRBV19,TRBJ1-3,CASRQGTTVSGNTIYF,TGTGCCAGTAGGCAGGGTACGACAGTCTCTGGAAACACCATATATTTT
TRBD1,-,TRBV2,TRBJ1-2,CASSDRASYGYTF,TGTGCCAGCAGCGACAGGGCCTCCTATGGCTACACCTTC
TRBD1,-,TRBV18,TRBJ1-4,CASSLNHLQGALTNEKLFF,TGTGCCAGCTCACTAAACCACCTTCAGGGGGCTCTTACTAATGAAAAACTGTTTTTT
-,-,TRBV11-2,TRBJ2-1,CASSPTGFHEQFF,TGTGCCAGCAGCCCTACAGGTTTTCATGAGCAGTTCTTC
TRBD2,-,TRBV29-1,TRBJ2-1,CSVVWREGRGNEQFF,TGCAGCGTTGTCTGGCGGGAGGGCCGAGGAAATGAGCAGTTCTTC
-,-,TRBV19,TRBJ2-3,CASTPTGSDTQYF,TGTGCCAGCACCCCAACAGGATCGGATACGCAGTATTTT
-,-,TRBV6-1,TRBJ2-7,CASSEGGTIKYEQYF,TGTGCCAGCAGTGAAGGGGGGACAATTAAGTACGAGCAGTACTTC
TRBD2,-,TRBV6-5,TRBJ2-4,CASRGLAENIQYF,TGTGCCAGCAGAGGACTAGCGGAAAACATTCAGTACTTC
TRBD2,-,TRBV10-2,TRBJ2-1,CASTYSGRDQNNEQFF,TGCGCCAGCACCTATAGCGGGAGGGACCAAAACAATGAGCAGTTCTTC
-,-,TRBV5-7,TRBJ2-7,CASSAIRGYEQYF,TGTGCCAGCAGCGCAATTAGGGGTTACGAGCAGTACTTC
-,-,TRBV7-8,TRBJ1-5,CASSQARVNQPQHF,TGTGCCAGCAGCCAAGCCAGGGTTAATCAGCCCCAGCATTTT
-,-,TRBV10-3,TRBJ1-3,CAISLGASGNTIYF,TGTGCCATCAGCTTGGGGGCGTCAGGAAACACCATATATTTT
TRBD2,-,TRBV15,TRBJ2-7,CATSRTPGLAGGPPLREQYF,TGTGCCACCAGCAGAACTCCGGGACTAGCGGGAGGCCCGCCTCTGAGGGAGCAGTACTTC
TRBD1,-,TRBV11-2,TRBJ1-4,CASSFRTGGTNEKLFF,TGTGCCAGCAGCTTCCGGACAGGGGGCACTAATGAAAAACTGTTTTTT
-,once,TRBV25-1,TRBJ1-2,CASSGEGLGYGYTF,TGTGCCAGCAGTGGGGAGGGGCTCGGGTATGGCTACACCTTC
-,-,TRBV7-8,TRBJ2-1,CASIAAPNEQFF,TGTGCCAGCATCGCGGCCCCCAATGAGCAGTTCTTC
TRBD1,-,TRBV6-5,TRBJ1-1,CASSSYPRTGYTEAFF,TGTGCCAGCAGTTCCTACCCCCGGACAGGTTATACTGAAGCTTTCTTT
TRBD1,-,TRBV5-5,TRBJ2-7,CASSSQQGAGYEQYF,TGTGCCAGCAGTTCCCAACAGGGGGCAGGGTACGAGCAGTACTTC
TRBD2,-,TRBV7-2,TRBJ2-7,CASSLTSGYEQYF,TGTGCCAGCAGCTTAACTAGCGGCTACGAGCAGTACTTC
-,-,TRBV2,TRBJ2-2,CASSRENTGELFF,TGTGCCAGCAGTCGGGAGAACACCGGGGAGCTGTTTTTT